Presented here are 11 T cell receptor beta chains from one specimen sequenced in a study of early T cells in non-severe SARS-CoV-2 infection. TCRdb called the 5' RACE reads again in MiXCR, with one record for every CDR3 protein. The sample records just over 80,000 distinct CDR3 sequences, roughly an eighth being singletons. The sequencing sample was made of whole blood. Every receptor here comes from an adult who was a healthcare worker with PCR-confirmed SARS-CoV-2 infection or an uninfected control (not recorded which).

Ten or more counts support this clonotype. The V gene is TRBV7-8, the J gene TRBJ2-7; perhaps TRBD1 as D (6 bases). V shed 6 bases and J shed 5 bases, with 17 bases lying between them. Per the germline V gene, CDR1 is SGHVS and CDR2 is FQNEAQ. This CDR3 has 14 amino acids. CDR3 protein: CASRINRVGDEQYF. CDR3 in DNA: TGTGCCAGCAGAATTAACAGGGTTGGGGACGAGCAGTACTTC.

This clonotype occurred a few times. This chain connects TRBV25-1 to TRBJ1-4; D gene ambiguous. V lost 6 bases to trimming and J lost 1 base, with 9 bases between them. The germline V gene has CDR1 MGHDK and CDR2 SYGVNS. This CDR3 has 14 residues. DNA of the CDR3: TGTGCCAGCAGGAGCATCGTAACTAATGAAAAACTGTTTTTT. Protein product: CASRSIVTNEKLFF.

This clonotype has only a few counts. The chain joins TRBV12-3 or TRBV12-4 to TRBJ2-3, with D possibly called TRBD1 or TRBD2 (5 bases each). The V end was cut by 3 bases, the J end by 4 bases, with 11 bases between. The CDR3 spans 14 residues. The CDR3 reads CASSLGPRADTQYF. The CDR3 DNA reads as TGTGCCAGCAGTTTGGGACCCCGGGCAGATACGCAGTATTTT.

This clonotype was detected ten times or more. This chain connects TRBV11-2 to TRBJ1-1, with a weak D call TRBD1 (5 bases). The CDR3 length is 14 residues. Germline CDR1 is SGHAT and CDR2 is FQNNGV. Trimming cost V 3 bases and J 1 base, with 9 bases left between them. CDR3 region: CASSFGRANTEAFF. The CDR3 DNA follows: TGTGCCAGCAGCTTCGGCAGGGCGAACACTGAAGCTTTCTTT. The variable domain in full, completed from reference TRBV11-2 and TRBJ1-1, reads EAGVAQSPRYKIIEKRQSVAFWCNPISGHATLYWYQQILGQGPKLLIQFQNNGVVDDSQLPKDRFSAERLKGVDSTLKIQPAKLEDSAVYLCASSFGRANTEAFFGQGTRLTVV.

The chain links TRBV11-3 to TRBJ1-3; D ambiguous. Germline values: CDR1 SGHNT, CDR2 YENEEA. The germline V and J ends were trimmed by 1 base and 0 bases, with 7 bases remaining between them. CDR3 length equals 15 residues. CDR3 in amino acids: CASSLGATSGNTIYF. In DNA form, the CDR3 reads TGTGCCAGCAGCTTAGGGGCCACCTCTGGAAACACCATATATTTT. Full variable domain (outside the CDR3, taken from reference TRBV11-3 and TRBJ1-3): EAGVVQSPRYKIIEKKQPVAFWCNPISGHNTLYWYLQNLGQGPELLIRYENEEAVDDSQLPKDRFSAERLKGVDSTLKIQPAELGDSAVYLCASSLGATSGNTIYFGEGSWLTVV.

The gene calls are TRBV12-3 or TRBV12-4 and TRBJ2-7; TRBD1 is a possible D gene (6 bases). The V gene lost 5 bases and the J gene lost 0 bases, with 11 bases spanning the gap. The CDR3 contains 14 residues. The DNA of the CDR3 is TGTGCCAGCAGTCGGACGGACAGCTCCTACGAGCAGTACTTC. Translation: CASSRTDSSYEQYF.

This clonotype appeared a few times. As DNA, the CDR3 is TGTGCCAGCACGGGTGGTCACGGTTTGAACACTGAAGCTTTCTTT. Its translation: CASTGGHGLNTEAFF. The rearrangement uses TRBV5-5 and TRBJ1-1; no clear D gene. The V gene's germline CDR1 is SGHKS and CDR2 YYEKEE (reference sequence). V was cut by 6 bases and J by 0 bases, with 15 bases left in between. The CDR3 length is 15 residues. Combining the CDR3 with reference TRBV5-5 and TRBJ1-1 gives the whole variable domain DAGVTQSPTHLIKTRGQQVTLRCSPISGHKSVSWYQQVLGQGPQFIFQYYEKEERGRGNFPDRFSARQFPNYSSELNVNALLLGDSALYLCASTGGHGLNTEAFFGQGTRLTVV.

The V call is TRBV20-1, the J call TRBJ2-5; D is perhaps TRBD2 (6 bases). The CDR3 sequence is 16 residues long. V dropped 0 bases and J dropped 0 bases, with 14 bases sitting between them. Germline V gene sequence: CDR1 DFQATT, CDR2 SNEGSKA (reference sequence). The CDR3 nucleotides read TGCAGTGCTAGAGATCGGCTAGCGTATAACCAAGAGACCCAGTACTTC. It encodes CSARDRLAYNQETQYF.

The chain employs TRBV9 and TRBJ1-5; D is uncertain. Germline CDR1 SGDLS, CDR2 YYNGEE. V was shortened by 3 bases and J by 0 bases, with 7 bases between the two germline ends. The CDR3 sequence is 14 residues long. CDR3 amino acids: CASSGSYSNQPQHF. In nucleotides, the CDR3 is TGTGCCAGCAGCGGTAGCTATAGCAATCAGCCCCAGCATTTT.

The V gene is TRBV20-1, the J gene TRBJ1-4, with 7 nucleotides matching TRBD1. Per germline, CDR1 DFQATT and CDR2 SNEGSKA (reference sequence). The V segment lost 5 bases and the J segment 8 bases; nucleotides outside the gene matches: 8. This CDR3 region has 13 residues. The CDR3 spells CSAHDRASEKLFF. CDR3 sequence (DNA): TGCAGTGCTCATGACAGGGCAAGCGAAAAACTGTTTTTT.

The chain recombines TRBV9 with TRBJ1-6; no definite D call. The CDR3 loop spans 14 amino acids. With 4 bases removed from V and 9 bases from J, the gap between germline ends came to 14 bases. CDR1 and CDR2 (germline): SGDLS, YYNGEE. CDR3 in amino acids: CASSRGEFGSPLHF. CDR3 nucleotides: TGTGCCAGCAGCCGGGGAGAATTCGGTTCACCCCTCCACTTT.